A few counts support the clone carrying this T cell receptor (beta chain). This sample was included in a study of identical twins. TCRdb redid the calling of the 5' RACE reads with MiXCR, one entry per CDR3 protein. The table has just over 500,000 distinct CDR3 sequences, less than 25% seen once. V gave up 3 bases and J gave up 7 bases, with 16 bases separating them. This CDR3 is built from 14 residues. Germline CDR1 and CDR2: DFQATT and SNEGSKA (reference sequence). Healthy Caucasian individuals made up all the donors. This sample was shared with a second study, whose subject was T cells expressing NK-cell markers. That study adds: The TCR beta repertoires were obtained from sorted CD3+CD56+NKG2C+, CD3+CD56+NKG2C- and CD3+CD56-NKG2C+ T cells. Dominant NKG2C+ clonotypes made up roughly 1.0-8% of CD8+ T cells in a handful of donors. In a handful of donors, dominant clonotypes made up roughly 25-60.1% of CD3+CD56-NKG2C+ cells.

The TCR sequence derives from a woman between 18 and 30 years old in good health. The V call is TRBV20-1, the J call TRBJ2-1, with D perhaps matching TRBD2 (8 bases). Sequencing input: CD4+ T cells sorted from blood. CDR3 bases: TGCAGTGCTAGCACGGCGGGGGGACAGAATGAGCAGTTCTTC. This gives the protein CSASTAGGQNEQFF.